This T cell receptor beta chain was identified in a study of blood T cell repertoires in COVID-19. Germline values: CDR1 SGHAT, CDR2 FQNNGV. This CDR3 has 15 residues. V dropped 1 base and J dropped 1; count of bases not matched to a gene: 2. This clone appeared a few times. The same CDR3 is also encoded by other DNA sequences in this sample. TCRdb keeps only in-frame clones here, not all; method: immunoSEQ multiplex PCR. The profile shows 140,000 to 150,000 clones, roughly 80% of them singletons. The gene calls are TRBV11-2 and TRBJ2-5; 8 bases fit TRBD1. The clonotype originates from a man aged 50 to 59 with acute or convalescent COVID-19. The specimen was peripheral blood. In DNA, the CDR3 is TGTGCCAGCAGCTTAGTTACAGGGGGCCAAGAGACCCAGTACTTC. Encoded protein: CASSLVTGGQETQYF. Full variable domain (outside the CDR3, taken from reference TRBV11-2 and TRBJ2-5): EAGVAQSPRYKIIEKRQSVAFWCNPISGHATLYWYQQILGQGPKLLIQFQNNGVVDDSQLPKDRFSAERLKGVDSTLKIQPAKLEDSAVYLCASSLVTGGQETQYFGPGTRLLVL.